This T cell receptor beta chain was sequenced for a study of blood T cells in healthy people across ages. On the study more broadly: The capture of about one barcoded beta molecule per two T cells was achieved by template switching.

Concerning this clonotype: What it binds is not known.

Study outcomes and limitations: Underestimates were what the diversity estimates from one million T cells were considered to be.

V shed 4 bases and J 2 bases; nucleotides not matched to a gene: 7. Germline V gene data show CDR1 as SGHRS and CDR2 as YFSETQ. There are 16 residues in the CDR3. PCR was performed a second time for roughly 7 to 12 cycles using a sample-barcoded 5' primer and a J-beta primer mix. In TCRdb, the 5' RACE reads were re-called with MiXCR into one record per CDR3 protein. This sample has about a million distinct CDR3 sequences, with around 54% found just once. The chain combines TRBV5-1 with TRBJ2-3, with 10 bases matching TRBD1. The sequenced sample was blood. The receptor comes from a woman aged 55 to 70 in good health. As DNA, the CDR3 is TGCGCCAGCAGCACGGACAGGGGGAGACTCACAGATACGCAGTATTTT. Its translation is CASSTDRGRLTDTQYF.